A selection of T cell receptor beta chains follows, all from one sample in a study of blood T cell repertoires in COVID-19. Data came from immunoSEQ multiplex PCR; TCRdb stores just in-frame clones and leaves some out. The sample has more than 200,000 clones, approximately 82% seen once. The sequenced sample consisted of peripheral blood. These TCRs come from a man aged 35 to 55 with active or convalescent COVID-19. The CDR3 runs from the conserved cysteine through the conserved F or W. A D gene is named only where the DNA matches it firmly. Clone size is stated in some rows and not others, as once, few, many or a class when expanded.

v_call,clone_size,j_call,d_call,cdr3_aa,cdr3_nt
TRBV19,.,TRBJ1-6,TRBD1,CASSPRQGAGSPLHF,TGTGCCAGTAGTCCGAGACAGGGGGCAGGGTCACCCCTCCACTTT
TRBV29-1,.,TRBJ2-3,.,CSVEDTVKLDTQYF,TGCAGCGTTGAAGATACAGTCAAATTAGATACGCAGTATTTT
TRBV5-1,few,TRBJ1-1,.,CASSFLANTEAFF,TGCGCCAGCAGTTTCCTAGCGAACACTGAAGCTTTCTTT
TRBV30,.,TRBJ1-1,.,CAWSTPLADRLEAFF,TGTGCCTGGAGTACGCCCCTGGCAGACCGACTTGAAGCTTTCTTT
TRBV10-3,once,TRBJ2-7,TRBD1,CAITQPGGSYEQYF,TGTGCCATCACCCAGCCAGGGGGCTCCTACGAGCAGTACTTC
TRBV30,.,TRBJ2-7,TRBD2,CAWTSGSYEQYF,TGTGCCTGGACTAGCGGGTCCTACGAGCAGTACTTC
TRBV5-4,.,TRBJ1-6,.,CASSLAGGGPDNSPLHF,TGTGCCAGCAGCTTGGCCGGGGGGGGCCCTGATAATTCACCCCTCCACTTT
TRBV7-2,few,TRBJ2-7,.,CASSIGGASAYEQYF,TGTGCCAGCAGCATTGGGGGGGCTAGCGCCTACGAGCAGTACTTC
TRBV6-4,.,TRBJ2-7,.,CASSDFTPVTNPYEQYF,TGTGCCAGCAGTGACTTCACCCCCGTGACAAATCCCTACGAGCAGTACTTC
TRBV7-9,.,TRBJ2-7,TRBD1,CASGTGDYEQYF,TGTGCCAGCGGGACAGGGGACTACGAGCAGTACTTC
TRBV3-1/TRBV3-2,.,TRBJ1-1,.,CASSREENTEAFF,TGTGCCAGCAGCCGTGAGGAGAACACTGAAGCTTTCTTT
TRBV11-2,.,TRBJ1-1,TRBD1,CASSRDRNTEAFF,TGTGCCAGCAGCAGGGACAGGAACACTGAAGCTTTCTTT
TRBV14,.,TRBJ2-6,.,CASSPQFRASGANVLTF,TGTGCCAGCAGCCCCCAATTCAGGGCGTCTGGGGCCAACGTCCTGACTTTC
TRBV24-1,.,TRBJ1-5,.,CATSEGGFNQPQHF,TGTGCCACCAGCGAGGGAGGATTCAATCAGCCCCAGCATTTT
TRBV3-1/TRBV3-2,.,TRBJ2-7,.,CASSQLADTGEQYF,TGTGCCAGCAGCCAATTGGCCGACACTGGCGAGCAGTACTTC
TRBV28,.,TRBJ2-7,.,CASSLYRTYSYEQYF,TGTGCCAGCAGTTTGTACAGAACCTACTCCTACGAGCAGTACTTC
TRBV7-9,many,TRBJ1-4,.,CASSPLQRAVEKLFF,TGTGCCAGCAGCCCTCTCCAGCGAGCGGTCGAAAAACTGTTTTTT
TRBV11-3,.,TRBJ1-2,TRBD1,CASSLARQGGYTF,TGTGCCAGCAGCTTAGCCCGACAGGGTGGCTACACCTTC
TRBV20-1,.,TRBJ2-1,TRBD2,CSASPSGSVNEQFF,TGCAGTGCTAGTCCCAGCGGGAGTGTCAATGAGCAGTTCTTC
TRBV5-6,.,TRBJ1-2,TRBD1,CASSLAGTGGGNYGYTF,TGTGCCAGCAGCTTGGCCGGGACAGGGGGCGGAAACTATGGCTACACCTTC
TRBV2,.,TRBJ2-1,TRBD1,CASSKDRGAYNEQFF,TGTGCCAGCAGTAAGGACAGGGGAGCCTACAATGAGCAGTTCTTC
TRBV28,few,TRBJ1-3,TRBD1,CASSILPGTGGPSGNTIYF,TGTGCCAGCAGTATCCTACCCGGGACAGGGGGCCCCTCTGGAAACACCATATATTTT
TRBV11-3,.,TRBJ2-2,TRBD1,CASSFGTANTGELFF,TGTGCCAGCAGCTTCGGGACAGCGAACACCGGGGAGCTGTTTTTT
TRBV30,.,TRBJ1-5,TRBD1,CAWSRARVTGGEQPQHF,TGTGCCTGGAGTAGGGCGAGGGTTACAGGGGGCGAACAGCCCCAGCATTTT
TRBV5-6,.,TRBJ1-1,TRBD1,CASSRTRDRGLTEAFF,TGTGCCAGCAGCCGCACCCGGGACAGGGGGCTCACTGAAGCTTTCTTT
TRBV6-5,.,TRBJ2-7,.,CASKGLPSYEQYF,TGTGCCAGCAAAGGACTACCCTCCTACGAGCAGTACTTC
TRBV7-6,few,TRBJ2-7,TRBD1,CASSRTGVVSSYEQYF,TGTGCCAGCAGCCGAACAGGGGTCGTCTCCTCCTACGAGCAGTACTTC
TRBV6-5,.,TRBJ2-5,TRBD2,CASTPSGREETQYF,TGTGCCAGCACCCCCAGCGGGAGGGAAGAGACCCAGTACTTC
TRBV6-4,.,TRBJ2-4,TRBD1,CASSDQAGTVQYF,TGTGCCAGCAGTGACCAAGCAGGGACAGTTCAGTACTTC
TRBV27,.,TRBJ1-2,.,CASSLSSQVRVYTF,TGTGCCAGCAGTTTAAGTTCACAGGTTAGAGTCTACACCTTC
TRBV27,.,TRBJ1-2,TRBD1,CASSWTGTGSFGYTF,TGTGCCAGCAGTTGGACCGGGACAGGGTCATTCGGCTACACCTTC
TRBV27,.,TRBJ2-1,.,CASSFKGGSPYNEQFF,TGTGCCAGCAGTTTTAAGGGGGGGAGCCCCTACAATGAGCAGTTCTTC
TRBV7-8,.,TRBJ2-7,TRBD1,CASSRNRDSGYEQYF,TGTGCCAGCAGCCGAAACCGGGACAGCGGCTACGAGCAGTACTTC
TRBV21-1,.,TRBJ2-3,.,CASRELRQGQVTDTQYF,TGTGCCAGCAGAGAGCTAAGACAAGGACAGGTGACAGATACGCAGTATTTT
TRBV2,.,TRBJ2-7,.,CASSVGRGGLLTYEQYF,TGTGCCAGCAGTGTGGGAAGGGGGGGCCTCCTCACCTACGAGCAGTACTTC
TRBV5-1,few,TRBJ2-7,TRBD2,CASSGGLAYEQYF,TGCGCCAGCAGCGGGGGACTAGCCTACGAGCAGTACTTC
TRBV11-3,.,TRBJ2-1,.,CASSLEPRQEQFF,TGTGCCAGCAGCTTAGAGCCCAGACAGGAGCAGTTCTTC
TRBV29-1,.,TRBJ1-1,TRBD1,CSGQGSTREAFF,TGCAGCGGACAGGGGTCGACTCGTGAAGCTTTCTTT
TRBV6-1,.,TRBJ1-4,TRBD1,CASSERTGGSEKLFF,TGTGCCAGCAGTGAGAGGACAGGGGGCAGTGAAAAACTGTTTTTT
TRBV27,.,TRBJ2-2,.,CASSLAVGELFF,TGTGCCAGCAGTTTGGCGGTCGGGGAGCTGTTTTTT
TRBV19,.,TRBJ1-4,TRBD1,CASSIVEGQARGGLFF,TGTGCCAGTAGTATAGTGGAGGGACAGGCAAGGGGGGGACTGTTTTTT
TRBV6-6,.,TRBJ2-3,.,CASSLSPRVSTTDTQYF,TGTGCCAGCAGTCTCTCGCCCAGGGTCTCAACCACAGATACGCAGTATTTT
TRBV10-1,.,TRBJ1-6,.,CASSEYPVTSSSPLHF,TGCGCCAGCAGTGAGTACCCAGTAACTTCTAGTTCACCCCTCCACTTT
TRBV3-1/TRBV3-2,.,TRBJ2-1,TRBD1,CASSQTAGGFNEQFF,TGTGCCAGCAGCCAGACTGCAGGGGGTTTCAATGAGCAGTTCTTC
TRBV6-5,.,TRBJ2-6,.,CASSLRVSGANVLTF,TGTGCCAGCAGTCTCAGGGTCTCCGGGGCCAACGTCCTGACTTTC
TRBV19,.,TRBJ2-1,.,CASSIVEGRAYNEQFF,TGTGCCAGTAGTATAGTGGAGGGAAGAGCCTACAATGAGCAGTTCTTC
TRBV21-1,.,TRBJ2-4,.,CASSKRRTGGRNIQYF,TGTGCCAGCAGCAAACGGCGGACAGGCGGCCGAAACATTCAGTACTTC
TRBV12-5,.,TRBJ1-5,.,CASGLDRRSNQPQHF,TGTGCTAGTGGTTTAGATCGGAGATCCAATCAGCCCCAGCATTTT
TRBV21-1,once,TRBJ1-5,.,CASSKGRFSNQPQHF,TGTGCCAGCAGCAAAGGCCGGTTTAGCAATCAGCCCCAGCATTTT
TRBV14,.,TRBJ2-7,TRBD2,CASSPPIAGLYEQYF,TGTGCCAGCAGCCCCCCGATAGCGGGATTGTACGAGCAGTACTTC
TRBV5-1,.,TRBJ2-5,.,CASSLVGRGEETQYF,TGCGCCAGCAGCTTGGTGGGCAGGGGAGAGGAGACCCAGTACTTC
TRBV5-5,.,TRBJ1-4,TRBD1,CASSLAGQGGRANEKLFF,TGTGCCAGCAGCCTAGCCGGACAGGGTGGCAGAGCTAATGAAAAACTGTTTTTT
TRBV30,.,TRBJ2-7,.,CAWSWGGGEQYF,TGTGCCTGGAGCTGGGGAGGGGGCGAGCAGTACTTC
TRBV5-8,.,TRBJ2-3,TRBD2,CASSLELSGSFTDTQYF,TGTGCCAGCAGCTTGGAGCTGAGCGGGAGTTTTACAGATACGCAGTATTTT
TRBV3-1/TRBV3-2,.,TRBJ2-2,.,CASSQDTRYTGELFF,TGTGCCAGCAGCCAAGATACAAGATACACCGGGGAGCTGTTTTTT
TRBV19,once,TRBJ1-4,.,CASREGEKLFF,TGTGCCAGCAGGGAGGGTGAAAAACTGTTTTTT
TRBV11-2,.,TRBJ1-5,TRBD1,CASSSTGGRNQPQHF,TGTGCCAGCAGCTCAACAGGGGGCAGGAATCAGCCCCAGCATTTT
TRBV25-1,.,TRBJ2-7,TRBD1,CASSTGTVSGEQYF,TGTGCCAGCAGTACCGGGACAGTATCTGGCGAGCAGTACTTC
TRBV10-2,once,TRBJ1-2,.,CASSETTGNYGYTF,TGCGCCAGCAGTGAGACTACAGGGAACTATGGCTACACCTTC
TRBV25-1,.,TRBJ2-1,TRBD1,CASSGDRGYNEQFF,TGTGCCAGCAGTGGGGACAGGGGCTACAATGAGCAGTTCTTC